A selection of T cell receptor beta chains follows, all from one sample in a study of CD8 T cells in ankylosing spondylitis. TCRdb re-called the 5' RACE reads with MiXCR, one entry per CDR3 protein. Here the sample spans fewer than 400,000 distinct CDR3 sequences, around 15% being singletons. Material: blood, either unsorted or a sorted T cell fraction (not recorded which). The origin of the receptors is a male donor with ankylosing spondylitis or in good health (not recorded which). CDR3s include the opening cysteine and the closing phenylalanine or tryptophan. A D gene is named only where the DNA matches it firmly. Clone size, where shown, is once, few, many, or a class for clones that have expanded.

V	D	size	J	CDR3	DNA
TRBV5-1	TRBD2	few	TRBJ2-1	CASRGLAEYNEQFF	TGCGCCAGCAGAGGTCTAGCGGAGTACAATGAGCAGTTCTTC
TRBV5-1	TRBD1	many	TRBJ1-1	CASSLMTGGITEAFF	TGCGCCAGCAGCTTGATGACAGGGGGCATAACTGAAGCTTTCTTT
TRBV5-1	NA	few	TRBJ1-1	CASSLGRDYEAFF	TGCGCCAGCAGCTTGGGTCGAGACTATGAAGCTTTCTTT
TRBV12-3/TRBV12-4	TRBD1	few	TRBJ2-7	CASSLDLGTGGGEQYF	TGTGCCAGCAGTTTAGACCTGGGGACAGGGGGCGGCGAGCAGTACTTC
TRBV6-4	TRBD2	few	TRBJ2-3	CASRPSGAITDTQYF	TGTGCCAGCAGGCCTAGCGGGGCGATCACAGATACGCAGTATTTT
TRBV5-1	TRBD1	few	TRBJ2-5	CASSFMTGMETQYF	TGCGCCAGCAGCTTCATGACAGGGATGGAGACCCAGTACTTC
TRBV5-1	TRBD2	NA	TRBJ2-7	CASSRASGSRPGEQYF	TGCGCCAGCAGCAGGGCTAGCGGGTCCCGACCGGGCGAGCAGTACTTC
TRBV25-1	TRBD2	few	TRBJ2-7	CASSDTGGGISYEQYF	TGTGCCAGCAGTGATACGGGGGGGGGGATCTCCTACGAGCAGTACTTC
TRBV18	NA	NA	TRBJ2-7	CASSPFLESYEQYF	TGTGCCAGCTCACCATTCCTGGAATCCTACGAGCAGTACTTC
TRBV12-3/TRBV12-4	TRBD1	few	TRBJ2-1	CASSKGTGGSYNEQFF	TGTGCCAGCAGCAAAGGGACAGGGGGGTCCTACAATGAGCAGTTCTTC
TRBV20-1	TRBD1	NA	TRBJ1-5	CSATAPNRGTQPQHF	TGCAGTGCTACGGCCCCTAACAGGGGTACTCAGCCCCAGCATTTT
TRBV4-1	TRBD2	NA	TRBJ2-5	CASSQEGLAGRETQYF	TGCGCCAGCAGCCAAGAGGGGCTAGCGGGTCGAGAGACCCAGTACTTC
TRBV20-1	TRBD2	NA	TRBJ2-1	CSAIGGPGGTYNEQFF	TGCAGTGCTATCGGCGGTCCGGGAGGTACCTACAATGAGCAGTTCTTC
TRBV7-2	TRBD2	NA	TRBJ2-5	CASSLGTRETQYF	TGTGCCAGCAGCTTAGGGACTAGAGAGACCCAGTACTTC
TRBV5-1	TRBD1	many	TRBJ1-3	CASGTGSGNTIYF	TGCGCCAGCGGGACAGGCTCTGGAAACACCATATATTTT
TRBV5-1	TRBD2	NA	TRBJ2-4	CASSPQAGGAKNIQYF	TGCGCCAGCAGCCCACAGGCGGGGGGGGCCAAAAACATTCAGTACTTC
TRBV12-3/TRBV12-4	NA	few	TRBJ1-5	CASSSGGTGNQPQHF	TGTGCCAGCAGCTCGGGAGGGACGGGCAATCAGCCCCAGCATTTT